The clone carrying this T cell receptor beta chain occurred once. Its antigen is not known. Blocking oligonucleotides added to a second nested PCR suppressed unpaired genes. Via MiXCR, TCRdb re-called the emulsion pairing reads, giving one row per CDR3 protein. The sample lists tens of thousands of distinct CDR3 sequences; 45% were seen once. The data originate from a study of T cell repertoires in breast cancer. The study, taken as a whole, reports: Tumor-free sentinel nodes shared only 2% to 2.5% of tumor TCRs; involved nodes shared 7.7%. TRBV7 predominance in shared TCRs may reflect tumor recognition or mispriming. Seven or more patient tumors shared some 18 TCR pairs rarely seen in control blood.

An expanded emulsion RT-PCR with primers for all TCR V genes paired CD8+ T cell chains. Deletions cut 5 bases from V and 8 bases from J, with 21 bases between. Germline CDR1 and CDR2: SNHLY and FYNNEI. The CDR3 runs to 15 residues. The source is a pool of human donors with breast cancer or a healthy control (not recorded which). The chain couples TRBV2 to TRBJ1-2, with D possibly being TRBD1 (5 bases). Sequenced sample: CD8+ T cells. The CDR3 loop is CASSSDRRGLGGYTF. CDR3 sequence (DNA): TGTGCCAGCAGTTCTGACAGACGGGGCCTAGGCGGCTACACCTTC.